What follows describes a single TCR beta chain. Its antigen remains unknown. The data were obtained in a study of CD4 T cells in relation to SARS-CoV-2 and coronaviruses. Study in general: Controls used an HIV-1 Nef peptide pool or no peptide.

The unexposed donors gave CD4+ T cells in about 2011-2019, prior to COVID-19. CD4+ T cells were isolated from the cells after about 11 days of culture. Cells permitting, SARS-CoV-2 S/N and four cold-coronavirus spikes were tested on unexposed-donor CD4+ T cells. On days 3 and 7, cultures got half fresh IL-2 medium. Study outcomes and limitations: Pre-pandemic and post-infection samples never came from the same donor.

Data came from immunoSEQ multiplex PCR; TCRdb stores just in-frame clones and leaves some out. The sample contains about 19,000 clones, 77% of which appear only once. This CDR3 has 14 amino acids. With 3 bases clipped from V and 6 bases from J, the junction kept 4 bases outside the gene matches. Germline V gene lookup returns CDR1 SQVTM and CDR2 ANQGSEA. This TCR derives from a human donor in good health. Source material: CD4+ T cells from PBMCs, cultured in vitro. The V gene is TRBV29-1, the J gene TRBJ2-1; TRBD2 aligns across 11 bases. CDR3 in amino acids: CSVDVAGGRNEQFF. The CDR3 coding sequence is TGCAGCGTTGACGTAGCGGGAGGGCGCAATGAGCAGTTCTTC.